The source of this T cell receptor beta chain is a study of CD8 T cells in Susac syndrome. CDR1 is MNHEY and CDR2 is SVGAGI in the germline V gene. CDR3 size: 13 residues. Trimming removed 2 bases at V and 3 bases at J, with 4 bases between. RNA, at about 0.45 to 1 ug, was reverse transcribed with random hexamers. Each CDR3 protein is one row after TCRdb ran MiXCR on the immunoSEQ multiplex PCR reads. The repertoire holds about 400,000 distinct CDR3 sequences, around 85% seen once, with about 0.12% in the top ten. The chain carries TRBV6-5 and TRBJ2-2, with D unclear. This receptor was taken from a human donor with multiple sclerosis. Sequencing used CD8+ T cells from PBMCs. CDR3 nucleotides: TGTGCCAGCAGTTACGAAGACACCGGGGAGCTGTTTTTT. The encoded protein is CASSYEDTGELFF.